This T cell receptor beta chain was documented in a study of T cell repertoires in ileal Crohn's disease. Per sample, about 460 nanograms of biopsy DNA were TCRB immunosequenced. Repertoires were generated with immunoSEQ multiplex PCR, while TCRdb's copy carries only in-frame clones and drops some. The sample has some 60,000 clones, around 90% seen once. Time point in this sample: neoterminal ileum biopsy at postoperative endoscopy, about 6 months after surgery. This CDR3 is built from 15 residues. Trimming cost V 1 base and J 0 bases, with 9 bases left between them. Germline V gene sequence: CDR1 MGHRA, CDR2 YSYEKL.

The gene calls are TRBV4-1 and TRBJ1-1, with a possible D match to TRBD1 (5 bases). This sequence was found in an adult with Crohn's disease. The sequenced sample was ileal tissue. The CDR3 is CASSQGQTMNTEAFF. CDR3 coding DNA: TGCGCCAGCAGCCAAGGACAGACAATGAACACTGAAGCTTTCTTT.